The present T cell receptor (beta chain) was sequenced within a study of T cell responses to AZD1222 COVID-19 vaccine. Background on the study: Combined were second doses at about 4 or about 12 weeks. Study-wide results and limits: There were mostly white British donors and more females than males, and clonal diversity was possibly underestimated. Only 6 or 7 AZD1222 recipients tested seropositive at baseline.

Trimming removed 0 bases at V and 0 bases at J, with 8 bases between. The V gene's germline CDR1 is SGDLS and CDR2 YYNGEE. This CDR3 has 15 amino acids. This table comes from immunoSEQ multiplex PCR, and its TCRdb copy is limited to in-frame clones, with some not included. The table lists 110,000 to 150,000 clones, 80% to 95% of them singletons. As concerns this clone: Its antigen remains unknown.

The sequences come from peripheral blood, collected on day 0 of AZD1222 vaccination. The clonotype comes from an adult in good health. The rearrangement links TRBV9 to TRBJ2-3; D unclear. This CDR3 reads CASSVEVYSTDTQYF. The DNA of the CDR3 is TGTGCCAGCAGCGTAGAGGTTTATAGCACAGATACGCAGTATTTT.